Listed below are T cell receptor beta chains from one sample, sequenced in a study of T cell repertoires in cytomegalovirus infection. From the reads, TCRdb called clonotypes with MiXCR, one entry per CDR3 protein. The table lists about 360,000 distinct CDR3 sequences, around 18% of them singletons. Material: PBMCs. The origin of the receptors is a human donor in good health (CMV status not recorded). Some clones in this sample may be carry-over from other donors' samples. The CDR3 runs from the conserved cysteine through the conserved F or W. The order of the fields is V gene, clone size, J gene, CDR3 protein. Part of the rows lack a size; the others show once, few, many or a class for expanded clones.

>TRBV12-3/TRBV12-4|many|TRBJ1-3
CASSLRASGNTIYF
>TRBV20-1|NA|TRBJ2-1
CSASDGTSDQTHYNEQFF
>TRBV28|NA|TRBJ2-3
CASSPGTGEEAQYF
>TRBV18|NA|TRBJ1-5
CASSSVGSPGNQPQHF
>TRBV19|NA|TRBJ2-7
CASSRRRGLRYEQYF
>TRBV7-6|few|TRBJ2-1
CASSFESSEQFF
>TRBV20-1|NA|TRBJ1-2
CSAVWGAFGYTF
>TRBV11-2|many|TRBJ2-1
CASSPTRSSYNEQFF
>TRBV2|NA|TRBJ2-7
CASRLDGYEQYF
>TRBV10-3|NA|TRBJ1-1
CAISGQRNTEAFF
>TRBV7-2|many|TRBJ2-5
CASSLAPLAVLKTQYF
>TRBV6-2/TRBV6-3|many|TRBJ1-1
CASSYHRLNTEAFF
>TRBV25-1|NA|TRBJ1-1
CASSEYPQEGGEAFF
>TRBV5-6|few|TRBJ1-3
CASSLGGTFGNTIYF
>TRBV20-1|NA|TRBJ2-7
CSAITQRASYEQYF
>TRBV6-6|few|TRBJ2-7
CASSYSLQRTDYEQYF
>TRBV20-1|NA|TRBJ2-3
CSAGTPSALYTDTQYF
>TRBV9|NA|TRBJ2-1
CASRGSGSGFNNEQFF
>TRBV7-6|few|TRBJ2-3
CASSSGPEDTQYF
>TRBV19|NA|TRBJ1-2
CASSIDGSSYGYTF
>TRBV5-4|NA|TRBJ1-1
CASSLAPGEGNTEAFF
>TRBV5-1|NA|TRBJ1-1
CASSLPVGGTTEAFF
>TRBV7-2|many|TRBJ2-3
CASSLSGGPSTDTQYF
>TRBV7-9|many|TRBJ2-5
CASSRDSPDETQYF
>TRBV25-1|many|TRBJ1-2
CASSELGTGGDDYGYTF
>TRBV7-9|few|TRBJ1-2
CASSDIPGNYGYTF
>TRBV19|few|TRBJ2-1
CASSIIERGNEQFF
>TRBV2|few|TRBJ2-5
CASSEAAQETQYF
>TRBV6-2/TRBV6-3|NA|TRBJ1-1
CASSSGLLEAFF
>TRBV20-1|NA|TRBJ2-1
CSARPGLGGDEQFF
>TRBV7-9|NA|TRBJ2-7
CASSLGQGVKDEQYF
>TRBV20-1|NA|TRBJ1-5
CSARRQLGQPQHF
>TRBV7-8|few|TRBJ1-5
CASSLLSDQPQHF